One and the same sample provided the 3 T cell receptor beta chains below, sequenced in a study of human T cells and chemical hapten exposure. Via MiXCR, TCRdb re-called the RACE reads, giving one row per CDR3 protein. The sample records about 85,000 distinct CDR3 sequences, 7.5% to 9.5% being singletons. Time point specified: pre-sensitization, week 0. Described treatment: therapeutic diphenylcyclopropenone sensitization with weekly scalp DPC. Source: whole blood, taken in connection with sensitization to the hapten diphenylcyclopropenone (DPC). These receptors came from a man between 35 and 55 years old with alopecia areata. Some clones in this sample may be carry-over from other donors' samples.

This clonotype was recorded a few times. The CDR3 here is CASSNLSYEQYF. The CDR3 region has the DNA TGTGCCAGCAGCAACCTCTCCTACGAGCAGTACTTC. The rearrangement uses TRBV21-1 and TRBJ2-7. TRBV21-1 is labeled a pseudogene. The length of the CDR3 is 12 residues.

There are many counts of this clonotype. The chain joins TRBV2 to TRBJ2-1, with TRBD2 identical over 9 bases. V trimming: 5 bases; J trimming: 4 bases; junction bases outside the gene matches: 6. The CDR3 extends over 15 amino acids. CDR1 SNHLY and CDR2 FYNNEI come from the germline V gene. CDR3 protein: CASSTGTSKYNEQFF. The CDR3, as DNA: TGTGCCAGCAGTACCGGGACTAGCAAGTACAATGAGCAGTTCTTC.

This clonotype showed up many times. The rearrangement uses TRBV14 and TRBJ1-4; no clear D. The CDR3 extends over 16 amino acids. Germline V gene lookup returns CDR1 SGHDN and CDR2 FVKESK. The ends were cut back, 3 bases at V and 0 bases at J, with 11 bases in the middle. This chain's CDR3 is CASSQSLQATNEKLFF. The CDR3 bases are TGTGCCAGCAGCCAGAGCCTTCAAGCAACTAATGAAAAACTGTTTTTT.